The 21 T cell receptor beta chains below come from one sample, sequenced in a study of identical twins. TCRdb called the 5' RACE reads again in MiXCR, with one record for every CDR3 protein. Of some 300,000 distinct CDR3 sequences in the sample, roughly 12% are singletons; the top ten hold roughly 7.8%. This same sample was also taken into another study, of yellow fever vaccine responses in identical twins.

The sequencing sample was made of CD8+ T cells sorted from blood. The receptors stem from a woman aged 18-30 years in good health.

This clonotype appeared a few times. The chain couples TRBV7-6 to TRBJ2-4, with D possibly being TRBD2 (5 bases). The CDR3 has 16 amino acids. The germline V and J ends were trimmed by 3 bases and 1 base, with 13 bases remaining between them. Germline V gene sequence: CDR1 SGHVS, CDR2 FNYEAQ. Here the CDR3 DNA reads TGTGCCAGCAGCTTGGCGACCTCGGGGGCCAAAAACATTCAGTACTTC. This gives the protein CASSLATSGAKNIQYF.

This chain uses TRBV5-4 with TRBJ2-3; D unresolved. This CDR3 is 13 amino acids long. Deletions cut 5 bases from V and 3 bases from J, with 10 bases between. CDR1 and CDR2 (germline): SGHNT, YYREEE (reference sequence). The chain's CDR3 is CASRGASTDTQYF. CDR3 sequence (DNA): TGTGCCAGCAGAGGAGCTTCGACAGATACGCAGTATTTT.

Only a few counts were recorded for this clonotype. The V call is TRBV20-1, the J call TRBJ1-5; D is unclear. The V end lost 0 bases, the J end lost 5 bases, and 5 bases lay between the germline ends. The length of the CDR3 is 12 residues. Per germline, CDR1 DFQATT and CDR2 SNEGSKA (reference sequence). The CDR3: CSARDGDQPQHF. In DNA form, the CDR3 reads TGCAGTGCTAGAGATGGAGATCAGCCCCAGCATTTT.

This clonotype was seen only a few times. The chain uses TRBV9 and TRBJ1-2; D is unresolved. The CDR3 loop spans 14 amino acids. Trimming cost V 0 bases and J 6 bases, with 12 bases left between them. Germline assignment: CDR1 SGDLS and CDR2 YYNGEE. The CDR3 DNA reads TGTGCCAGCAGCGTAGGGAAGGTCATCCATGGCTACACCTTC. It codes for CASSVGKVIHGYTF.

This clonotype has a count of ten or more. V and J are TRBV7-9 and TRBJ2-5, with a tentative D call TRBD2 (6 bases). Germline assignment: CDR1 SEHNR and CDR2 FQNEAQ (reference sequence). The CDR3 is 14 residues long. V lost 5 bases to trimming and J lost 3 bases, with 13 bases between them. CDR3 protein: CASSETSYEETQYF. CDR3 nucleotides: TGTGCCAGCAGCGAAACTAGCTACGAAGAGACCCAGTACTTC.

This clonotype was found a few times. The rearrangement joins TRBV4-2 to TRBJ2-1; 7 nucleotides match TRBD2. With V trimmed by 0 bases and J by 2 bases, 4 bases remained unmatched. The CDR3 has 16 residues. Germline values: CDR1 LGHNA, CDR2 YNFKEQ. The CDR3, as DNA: TGTGCCAGCAGCCAAGATTGGGAGGGGACCTACAATGAGCAGTTCTTC. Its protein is CASSQDWEGTYNEQFF.

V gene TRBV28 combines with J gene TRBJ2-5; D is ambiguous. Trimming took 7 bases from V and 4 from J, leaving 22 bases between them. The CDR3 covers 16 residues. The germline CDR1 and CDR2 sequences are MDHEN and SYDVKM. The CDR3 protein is CASKPNAIGARETQYF. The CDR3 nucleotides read TGTGCCAGCAAACCCAACGCTATTGGAGCACGAGAGACCCAGTACTTC. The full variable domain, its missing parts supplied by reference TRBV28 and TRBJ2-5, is DVKVTQSSRYLVKRTGEKVFLECVQDMDHENMFWYRQDPGLGLRLIYFSYDVKMKEKGDIPEGYSVSREKKERFSLILESASTNQTSMYLCASKPNAIGARETQYFGPGTRLLVL.

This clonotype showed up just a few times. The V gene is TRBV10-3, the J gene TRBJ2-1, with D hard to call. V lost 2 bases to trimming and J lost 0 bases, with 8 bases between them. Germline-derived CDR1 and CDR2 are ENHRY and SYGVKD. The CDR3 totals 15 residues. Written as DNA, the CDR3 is TGTGCCATCAGTGAGATGGACGCCTCCTACAATGAGCAGTTCTTC. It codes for CAISEMDASYNEQFF.

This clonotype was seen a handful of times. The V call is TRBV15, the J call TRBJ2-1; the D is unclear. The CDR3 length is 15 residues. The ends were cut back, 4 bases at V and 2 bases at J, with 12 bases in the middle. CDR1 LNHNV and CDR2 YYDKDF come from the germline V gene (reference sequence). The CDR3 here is CATSTGISTYNEQFF. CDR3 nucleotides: TGTGCCACCAGCACTGGGATTTCTACCTACAATGAGCAGTTCTTC. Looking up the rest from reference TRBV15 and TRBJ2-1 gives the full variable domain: DAMVIQNPRYQVTQFGKPVTLSCSQTLNHNVMYWYQQKSSQAPKLLFHYYDKDFNNEADTPDNFQSRRPNTSFCFLDIRSPGLGDTAMYLCATSTGISTYNEQFFGPGTRLTVL.

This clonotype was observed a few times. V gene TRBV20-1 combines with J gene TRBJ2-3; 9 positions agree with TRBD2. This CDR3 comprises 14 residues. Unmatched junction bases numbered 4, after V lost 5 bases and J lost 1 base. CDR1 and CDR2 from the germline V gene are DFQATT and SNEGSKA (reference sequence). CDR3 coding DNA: TGCAGTGCTCAAGGACTAGCGCGCACAGATACGCAGTATTTT. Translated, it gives CSAQGLARTDTQYF.

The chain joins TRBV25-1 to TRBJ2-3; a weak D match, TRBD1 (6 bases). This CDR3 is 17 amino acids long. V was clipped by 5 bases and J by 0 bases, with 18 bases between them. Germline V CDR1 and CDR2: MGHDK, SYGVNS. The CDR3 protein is CASSYRDTLRSTDTQYF. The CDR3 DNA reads TGTGCCAGCAGTTACCGGGACACCCTAAGGAGCACAGATACGCAGTATTTT. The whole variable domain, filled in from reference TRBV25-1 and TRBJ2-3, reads EADIYQTPRYLVIGTGKKITLECSQTMGHDKMYWYQQDPGMELHLIHYSYGVNSTEKGDLSSESTVSRIRTEHFPLTLESARPSHTSQYLCASSYRDTLRSTDTQYFGPGTRLTVL.

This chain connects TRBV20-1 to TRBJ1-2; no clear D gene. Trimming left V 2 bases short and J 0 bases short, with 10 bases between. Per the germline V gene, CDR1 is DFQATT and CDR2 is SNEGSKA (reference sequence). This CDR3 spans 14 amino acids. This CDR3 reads CSARLPVANYGYTF. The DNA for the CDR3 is TGCAGTGCTAGACTCCCCGTAGCTAACTATGGCTACACCTTC.

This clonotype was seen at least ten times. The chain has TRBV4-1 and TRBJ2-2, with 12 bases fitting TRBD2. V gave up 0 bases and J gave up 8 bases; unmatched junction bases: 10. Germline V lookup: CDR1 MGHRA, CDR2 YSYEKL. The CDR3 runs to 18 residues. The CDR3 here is CASSQDVGLAGHGGELFF. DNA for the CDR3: TGCGCCAGCAGCCAAGATGTTGGACTAGCGGGGCATGGGGGGGAGCTGTTTTTT.

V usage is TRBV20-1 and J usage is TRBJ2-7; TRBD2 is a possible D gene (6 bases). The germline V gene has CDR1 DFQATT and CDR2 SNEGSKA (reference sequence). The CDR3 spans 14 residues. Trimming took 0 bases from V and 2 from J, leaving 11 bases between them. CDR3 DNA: TGCAGTGCTAGAGATCGGGAGCGCCCCTACGAGCAGTACTTC. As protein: CSARDRERPYEQYF.

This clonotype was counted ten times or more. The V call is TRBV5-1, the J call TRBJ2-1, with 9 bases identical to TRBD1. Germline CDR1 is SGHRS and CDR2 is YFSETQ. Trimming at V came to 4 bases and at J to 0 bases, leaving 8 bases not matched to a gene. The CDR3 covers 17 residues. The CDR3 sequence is CASSQLTGGDSYNEQFF. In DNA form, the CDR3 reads TGCGCCAGCAGCCAACTGACAGGGGGGGACTCCTACAATGAGCAGTTCTTC.

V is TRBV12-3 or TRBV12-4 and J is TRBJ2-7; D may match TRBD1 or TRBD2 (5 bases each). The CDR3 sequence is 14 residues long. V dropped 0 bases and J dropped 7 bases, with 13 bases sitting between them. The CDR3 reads CASSLAAEGFEQYF. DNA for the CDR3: TGTGCCAGCAGTTTAGCGGCAGAGGGGTTTGAGCAGTACTTC.

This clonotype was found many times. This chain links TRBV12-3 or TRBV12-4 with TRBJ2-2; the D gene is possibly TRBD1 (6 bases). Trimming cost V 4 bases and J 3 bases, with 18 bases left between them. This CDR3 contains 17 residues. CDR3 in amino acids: CASSSRDTEPYTGELFF. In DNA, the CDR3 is TGTGCCAGCAGTTCCCGGGACACGGAACCTTACACCGGGGAGCTGTTTTTT.

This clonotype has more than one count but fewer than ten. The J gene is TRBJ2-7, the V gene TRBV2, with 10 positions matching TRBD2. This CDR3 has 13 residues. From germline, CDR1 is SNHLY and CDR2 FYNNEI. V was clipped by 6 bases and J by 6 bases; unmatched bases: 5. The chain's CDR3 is CASSLSGRSEQYF. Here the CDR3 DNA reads TGTGCCAGCAGCCTTAGCGGGAGGAGCGAGCAGTACTTC.

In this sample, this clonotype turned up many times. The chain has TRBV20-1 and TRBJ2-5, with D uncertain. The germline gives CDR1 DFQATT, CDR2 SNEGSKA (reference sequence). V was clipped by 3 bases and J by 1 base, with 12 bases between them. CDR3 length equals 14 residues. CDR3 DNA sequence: TGCAGTGCTAGTTACGGGCAGCTCCAAGAGACCCAGTACTTC. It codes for CSASYGQLQETQYF.

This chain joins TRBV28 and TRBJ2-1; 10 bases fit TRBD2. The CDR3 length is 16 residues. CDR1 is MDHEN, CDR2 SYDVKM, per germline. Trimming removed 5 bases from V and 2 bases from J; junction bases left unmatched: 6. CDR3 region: CASSGIAGGTYNEQFF. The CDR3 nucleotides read TGTGCCAGCAGTGGGATAGCGGGGGGAACCTACAATGAGCAGTTCTTC.

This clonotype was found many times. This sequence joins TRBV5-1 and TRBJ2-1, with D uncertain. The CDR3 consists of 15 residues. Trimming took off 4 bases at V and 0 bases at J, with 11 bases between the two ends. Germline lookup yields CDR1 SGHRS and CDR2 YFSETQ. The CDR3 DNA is TGCGCCAGCAGCCTGGACCTGAGCTCCTACAATGAGCAGTTCTTC. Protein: CASSLDLSSYNEQFF.